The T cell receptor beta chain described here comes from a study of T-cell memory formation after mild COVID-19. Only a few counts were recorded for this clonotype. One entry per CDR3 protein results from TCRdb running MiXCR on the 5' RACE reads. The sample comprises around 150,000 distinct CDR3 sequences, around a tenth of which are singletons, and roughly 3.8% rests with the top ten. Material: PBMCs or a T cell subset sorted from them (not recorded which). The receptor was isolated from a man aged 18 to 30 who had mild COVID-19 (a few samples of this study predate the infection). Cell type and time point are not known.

This CDR3 reads CASTGTANGNTIYF. CDR3 DNA: TGTGCCAGCACCGGGACAGCGAATGGAAACACCATATATTTT. This rearrangement joins TRBV6-6 to TRBJ1-3; 7 bases align to TRBD1. The trim removed 7 bases at V and 3 bases at J, leaving 6 bases unmatched. The length of the CDR3 is 14 residues. Germline CDR1 MNHNY, CDR2 SVGAGI (reference sequence).